This T cell receptor (beta chain) was found in a study of vaccination and CD4 T cells after COVID-19. Study results and limitations: Median SARS-CoV-2-reactive clonotype numbers went up from approximately 23 to 38, but not significantly. Convalescent patients had a median roughly 87% of post-vaccine SARS-CoV-2-reactive clones that were detected only after vaccination, not before it.

This clonotype was detected once. The antigen is undetermined. Treatment of the sample: roughly 11-day PBMC culture with coronavirus spike peptide pools or control peptides (ViraFEST assay). The Oncomine TCR Beta short-read assay was applied to DNA of cultured CD4+ T cells. TCRdb independently ran MiXCR on the PCR reads; one entry per CDR3 protein. The sample yields roughly 20,000 distinct CDR3 sequences, approximately 59% seen once. Sample: CD4+ T cells from blood, cultured in vitro, taken before SARS-CoV-2 vaccination. The clonotype was recovered from a human donor who received a COVID-19 vaccine.

DNA for the CDR3: TGCAGTGCTACCCGTCTCGGGCGGGCGAACACTGAAGCTTTCTTT. Translation gives CSATRLGRANTEAFF. J is TRBJ1-1 and V is TRBV20-1; no definite D call. Looked up from germline, CDR1 is DFQATT and CDR2 is SNEGSKA (reference sequence). CDR3 length: 15 amino acids. V lost 4 bases and J lost 1, with 16 bases in between.